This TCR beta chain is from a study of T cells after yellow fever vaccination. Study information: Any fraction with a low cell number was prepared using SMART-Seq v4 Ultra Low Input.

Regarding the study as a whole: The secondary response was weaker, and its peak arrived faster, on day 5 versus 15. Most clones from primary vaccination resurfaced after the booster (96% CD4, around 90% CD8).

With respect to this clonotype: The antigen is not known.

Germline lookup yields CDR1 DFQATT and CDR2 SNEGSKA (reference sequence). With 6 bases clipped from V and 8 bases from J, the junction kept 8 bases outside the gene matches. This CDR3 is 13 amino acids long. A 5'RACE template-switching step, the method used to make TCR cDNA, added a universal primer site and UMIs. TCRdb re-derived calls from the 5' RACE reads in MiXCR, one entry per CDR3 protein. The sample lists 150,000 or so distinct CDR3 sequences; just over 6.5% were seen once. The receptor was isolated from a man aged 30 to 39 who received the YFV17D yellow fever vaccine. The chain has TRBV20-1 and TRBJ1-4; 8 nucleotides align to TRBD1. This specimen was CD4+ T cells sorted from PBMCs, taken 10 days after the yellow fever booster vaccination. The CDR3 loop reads CSARRDRGEKLFF. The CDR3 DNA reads TGCAGTGCCCGTCGTGACAGGGGAGAAAAACTGTTTTTT.